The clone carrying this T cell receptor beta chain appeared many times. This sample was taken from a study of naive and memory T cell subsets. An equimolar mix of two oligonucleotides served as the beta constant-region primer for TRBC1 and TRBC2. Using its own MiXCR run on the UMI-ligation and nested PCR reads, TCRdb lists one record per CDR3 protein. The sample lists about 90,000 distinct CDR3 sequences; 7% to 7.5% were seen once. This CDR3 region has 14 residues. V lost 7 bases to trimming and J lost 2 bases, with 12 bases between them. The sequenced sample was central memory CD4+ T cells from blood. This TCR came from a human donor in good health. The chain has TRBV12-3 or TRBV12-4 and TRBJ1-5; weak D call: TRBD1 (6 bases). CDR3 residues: CASTQGLGNQPQHF. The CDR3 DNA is TGTGCCAGCACCCAGGGGCTGGGCAATCAGCCCCAGCATTTT.